This entry lists 2 T cell receptor beta chains sequenced from one sample in a study of blood T cell repertoires in COVID-19. Produced via immunoSEQ multiplex PCR; TCRdb's table is partial and in-frame only. This table holds about 110,000 clones, 85% to 90% found once. Sequencing was carried out using peripheral blood. Receptors were obtained from a woman of 80 years or more with acute or convalescent COVID-19.

The V call is TRBV24-1, the J call TRBJ2-2, with TRBD1 identical over 9 bases. V dropped 6 bases and J dropped 3; count of bases not matched to a gene: 4. Per the germline V gene, CDR1 is KGHDR and CDR2 is SFDVKD. The CDR3 loop spans 15 amino acids. The CDR3 reads CATSSRDRDTGELFF. As DNA, the CDR3 is TGTGCCACCAGTTCCCGGGACAGGGACACCGGGGAGCTGTTTTTT.

V is TRBV10-3 and J is TRBJ1-1, with 12 bases lining up with TRBD1. Germline trimming cut 7 bases from V and 4 bases from J; bases unmatched to any gene: 7. This CDR3 has 15 amino acids. CDR1 and CDR2 (germline): ENHRY, SYGVKD. CDR3 protein: CAINGDRGPVTEAFF. The CDR3 nucleotides are TGTGCCATCAATGGGGACAGGGGGCCGGTCACTGAAGCTTTCTTT.